These 14 T cell receptor beta chains originate from one sample sequenced in a study of cytomegalovirus exposure and HLA in healthy donors. TCRdb keeps only in-frame clones here, not all; method: immunoSEQ multiplex PCR. The table lists some 250,000 clones, roughly 89% of them singletons. Specimen: PBMCs. The receptor set was obtained from a woman aged 18 to 35 in good health and CMV-seronegative.

V and J are TRBV6-1 and TRBJ2-4, with 8 bases that match TRBD1. V gave up 6 bases and J gave up 8 bases; unmatched junction bases: 9. This CDR3 contains 14 residues. Germline CDR1 reads MNHNS; CDR2 reads SASEGT. In DNA form, the CDR3 reads TGTGCCAGCAGGAGCCGGGACAGGCTTGACATTCAGTACTTC. Amino acid sequence: CASRSRDRLDIQYF.

In its sample, this clone was seen once. The chain carries TRBV6-1 and TRBJ1-4; 9 nucleotides match TRBD1. The CDR3 sequence is 15 residues long. J gave up 8 bases and V 3 bases, and 7 bases lay outside the gene matches. Germline V gene sequence: CDR1 MNHNS, CDR2 SASEGT. CDR3 in DNA: TGTGCCAGCAGTGACCAAACAGGGGGCGGGGAAAAACTGTTTTTT. It encodes CASSDQTGGGEKLFF.

V is TRBV28 and J is TRBJ2-7; 7 bases are a match to TRBD1. This CDR3 is 12 amino acids long. Germline lookup yields CDR1 MDHEN and CDR2 SYDVKM. The J segment lost 4 bases and the V segment lost 5 bases, leaving 2 bases of the junction unmatched. CDR3 amino acids: CASSAQGYEQYV. The CDR3 DNA reads as TGTGCCAGCAGTGCACAGGGGTACGAGCAGTACGTC.

V is TRBV27 and J is TRBJ2-2; 7 positions agree with TRBD1. The V segment lost 5 bases and the J segment 0 bases; nucleotides outside the gene matches: 3. Germline CDR1 reads MNHEY; CDR2 reads SMNVEV (reference sequence). The CDR3 is 15 residues long. Written as DNA, the CDR3 is TGTGCCAGCAGTCCCGGGACAGCGAACACCGGGGAGCTGTTTTTT. As protein: CASSPGTANTGELFF.

The chain combines TRBV7-9 with TRBJ1-1; 7 nucleotides match TRBD1. CDR1 and CDR2 from the germline V gene are SEHNR and FQNEAQ (reference sequence). This CDR3 spans 15 amino acids. The V and J ends lost 1 base and 0 bases, in that order; junction bases with no gene match: 2. For the CDR3, the DNA is TGTGCCAGCAGCTTAGGGGGACAGATGAACACTGAAGCTTTCTTT. Protein sequence: CASSLGGQMNTEAFF.

The V call is TRBV9, the J call TRBJ1-5, with unresolved D. Germline CDR1 reads SGDLS; CDR2 reads YYNGEE. CDR3 length equals 14 residues. Trimming cost V 4 bases and J 7 bases, with 15 bases left between them. CDR3 nucleotides: TGTGCCAGCAGCTTGAGCCTTACCAACCAGCCCCAGCATTTT. Translation gives CASSLSLTNQPQHF.

The genes are TRBV6-4 and TRBJ2-1; 10 nucleotides agree with TRBD1. The J segment lost 2 bases and the V segment lost 4 bases, leaving 5 bases of the junction unmatched. The CDR3 length is 16 residues. CDR1 is MRHNA and CDR2 is SNTAGT in the germline V gene. The CDR3 reads CASSVMGQGTYNEQFF. The DNA for the CDR3 is TGTGCCAGCAGTGTAATGGGACAGGGGACCTACAATGAGCAGTTCTTC.

V and J are TRBV10-2 and TRBJ1-1; TRBD1 matches at 9 bases. The CDR3 loop spans 15 amino acids. The J segment lost 4 bases and the V segment lost 3 bases, leaving 6 bases of the junction unmatched. Germline assignment: CDR1 WSHSY and CDR2 SAAADI. CDR3: CASSEYGQGSTEAFF. The CDR3 DNA follows: TGCGCCAGCAGTGAATATGGACAGGGGAGCACTGAAGCTTTCTTT.

The chain has TRBV9 and TRBJ2-1, with TRBD1 matching 7 bases. Germline CDR1 SGDLS, CDR2 YYNGEE. CDR3 length: 13 residues. V gave up 3 bases and J gave up 10 bases; unmatched junction bases: 7. CDR3 loop: CASSAQGPQEQFF. The CDR3 DNA reads TGTGCCAGCAGCGCACAGGGGCCCCAAGAGCAGTTCTTC.

The gene calls are TRBV5-6 and TRBJ2-1; D remains unclear. This CDR3 is 12 amino acids long. Germline V gene lookup returns CDR1 SGHDT and CDR2 YYEEEE. The V gene lost 1 base and the J gene lost 4 bases, with 3 bases spanning the gap. The CDR3 reads CASSLYYNEQFF. The CDR3 nucleotides read TGTGCCAGCAGCTTGTATTACAATGAGCAGTTCTTC. The full variable domain, rest sourced from reference TRBV5-6 and TRBJ2-1, is DAGVTQSPTHLIKTRGQQVTLRCSPKSGHDTVSWYQQALGQGPQFIFQYYEEEERQRGNFPDRFSGHQFPNYSSELNVNALLLGDSALYLCASSLYYNEQFFGPGTRLTVL.

This sequence joins TRBV28 and TRBJ1-2; D may be TRBD1 (6 bases). The CDR3 is made up of 12 amino acids. The germline V gene has CDR1 MDHEN and CDR2 SYDVKM. Trimming left V 6 bases short and J 8 bases short, with 13 bases between. In DNA form, the CDR3 reads TGTGCCAGCAGCGGACAGCCCGCGGGCTACACCTTC. Amino acid sequence: CASSGQPAGYTF.

The chain recombines TRBV4-1 with TRBJ1-2; perhaps TRBD1 as D (6 bases). V shed 4 bases and J shed 0 bases, with 15 bases lying between them. The CDR3 spans 16 residues. In germline, CDR1 is MGHRA, CDR2 YSYEKL. The CDR3 sequence is CASSPQPRQANYGYTF. The CDR3 DNA follows: TGCGCCAGCAGCCCCCAACCCCGACAGGCTAACTATGGCTACACCTTC.

The genes are TRBV28 and TRBJ2-7; 10 positions match TRBD1. The ends lost 6 bases at V and 2 bases at J; junction bases unmatched: 7. Germline lookup yields CDR1 MDHEN and CDR2 SYDVKM. CDR3 size: 15 residues. CDR3 loop: CASSRQGAIAYEQYF. Written as DNA, the CDR3 is TGTGCCAGCAGCCGACAGGGGGCAATTGCCTACGAGCAGTACTTC.

This chain connects TRBV29-1 to TRBJ2-1, with D maybe TRBD2 (6 bases). Germline V lookup: CDR1 SQVTM, CDR2 ANQGSEA. V lost 3 bases and J lost 10, with 10 bases in between. The CDR3 consists of 11 residues. CDR3 in amino acids: CSVEAGPEQFF. In DNA form, the CDR3 reads TGCAGCGTTGAGGCGGGGCCCGAGCAGTTCTTC.